This T cell receptor beta chain is drawn from a study of cytomegalovirus exposure and HLA in healthy donors. Across the study: As released early, the data held about 85 million unique TCRs from HLA-typed donors. Broader study findings: It was reported in a later analysis that an Asian-associated ancestry cluster showed fewer N-insertions than the roughly 670-donor mean. Most sequenced TCRs were rare (though some public TCRs occurred in many donors).

Germline V gene sequence: CDR1 MNHEY, CDR2 SVGAGI. V lost 7 bases to trimming and J lost 1 base; unmatched junction nucleotides: 5. This CDR3 comprises 14 residues. Both 60 Vbeta primers and 13 Jbeta primers went into the PCR. Generated by immunoSEQ multiplex PCR, the TCRdb table keeps only in-frame clones and is missing some. The profile shows 150,000 to 200,000 clones, 82% of them singletons. This clone was recorded a few times. Its specificity is not known. This clonotype originated in a girl aged 5 to 17 in good health and CMV-seropositive. The J gene is TRBJ1-1, the V gene TRBV6-5; TRBD1 matches at 8 bases. The source material was PBMCs. The CDR3 DNA follows: TGTGCCAGCATTAACAGGGGGAAGAACACTGAAGCTTTCTTT. Its translation: CASINRGKNTEAFF.